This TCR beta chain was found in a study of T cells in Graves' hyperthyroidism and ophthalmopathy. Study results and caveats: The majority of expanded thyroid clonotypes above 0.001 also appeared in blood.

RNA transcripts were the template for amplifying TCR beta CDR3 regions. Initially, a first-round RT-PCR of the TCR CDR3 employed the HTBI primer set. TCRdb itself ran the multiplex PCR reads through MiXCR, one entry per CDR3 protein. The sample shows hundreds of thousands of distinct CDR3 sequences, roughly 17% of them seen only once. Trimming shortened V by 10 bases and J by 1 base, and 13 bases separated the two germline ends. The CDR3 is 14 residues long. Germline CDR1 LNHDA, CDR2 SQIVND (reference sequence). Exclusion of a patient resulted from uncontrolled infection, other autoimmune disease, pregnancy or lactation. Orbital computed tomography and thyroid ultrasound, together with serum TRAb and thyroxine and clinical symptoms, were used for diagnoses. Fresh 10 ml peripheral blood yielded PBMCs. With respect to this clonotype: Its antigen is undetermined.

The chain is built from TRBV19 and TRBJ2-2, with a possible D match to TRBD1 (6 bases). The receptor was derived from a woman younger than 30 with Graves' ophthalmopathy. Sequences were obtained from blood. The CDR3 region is CATALTGNTGELFF. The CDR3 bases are TGTGCCACCGCGTTGACAGGGAACACCGGGGAGCTGTTTTTT.